This passage covers 31 T cell receptor beta chains from one sample sequenced in a study of early T cells in non-severe SARS-CoV-2 infection. TCRdb ran MiXCR on the 5' RACE reads and lists one entry per CDR3 protein. The sample has about 44,000 distinct CDR3 sequences; 23% are singletons. This specimen was whole blood, taken at baseline. The receptors were gathered from an adult who was a healthcare worker with PCR-confirmed SARS-CoV-2 infection or an uninfected control (not recorded which).

V is TRBV7-9 and J is TRBJ2-1; 8 bases fit TRBD2. This CDR3 comprises 15 residues. Germline CDR1 and CDR2: SEHNR and FQNEAQ (reference sequence). V shed 3 bases and J 1 base; nucleotides not matched to a gene: 2. CDR3 bases: TGTGCCAGCAGCTTCCTAGCGGGTTCCTACAATGAGCAGTTCTTC. Protein product: CASSFLAGSYNEQFF.

This chain joins TRBV2 and TRBJ2-7; D ambiguous. The germline V gene has CDR1 SNHLY and CDR2 FYNNEI. V dropped 0 bases and J dropped 4 bases, with 7 bases sitting between them. CDR3 size: 13 residues. CDR3: CASSEAGPYEQYF. The CDR3 DNA reads as TGTGCCAGCAGTGAAGCCGGGCCTTACGAGCAGTACTTC.

This clonotype was seen only a few times. The V call is TRBV9, the J call TRBJ2-7; D ambiguous. The germline V gene encodes CDR1 SGDLS and CDR2 YYNGEE. V gave up 5 bases and J gave up 5 bases, with 20 bases separating them. This CDR3 spans 15 amino acids. In DNA, the CDR3 is TGTGCCAGCAGTCGTACGGGTTCCGCCTGGGACGAGCAGTACTTC. The encoded protein is CASSRTGSAWDEQYF. Supplemented by reference TRBV9 and TRBJ2-7, the full variable domain reads DSGVTQTPKHLITATGQRVTLRCSPRSGDLSVYWYQQSLDQGLQFLIQYYNGEERAKGNILERFSAQQFPDLHSELNLSSLELGDSALYFCASSRTGSAWDEQYFGPGTRLTVT.

The gene calls are TRBV3-1 and TRBJ1-1, with unresolved D. From germline, CDR1 is LGHDT and CDR2 YNNKEL (reference sequence). The CDR3 spans 13 residues. V shed 3 bases and J shed 4 bases, with 9 bases lying between them. The CDR3 DNA reads TGTGCCAGCAGCCACAGAGTAGGCACTGAAGCTTTCTTT. Its translation: CASSHRVGTEAFF.

This clonotype was recorded at least ten times. V gene TRBV13 combines with J gene TRBJ2-7; no clear D gene. The germline V and J ends were trimmed by 0 bases and 0 bases, with 6 bases remaining between them. The CDR3 sequence is 14 residues long. Germline V CDR1 and CDR2: PRHDT, FYEKMQ (reference sequence). The CDR3 region is CASSLGGNSYEQYF. The CDR3 region has the DNA TGTGCCAGCAGCTTAGGCGGCAACTCCTACGAGCAGTACTTC.

This clonotype was observed a few times. V and J are TRBV18 and TRBJ1-1; D gene uncertain. V lost 4 bases, J lost 5 bases, and 8 bases lay in between. In germline, CDR1 is KGHSH, CDR2 LQKENI. This CDR3 contains 12 residues. CDR3 bases: TGTGCCAGCTCACGGCGTAAGACTGAAGCTTTCTTT. The encoded protein is CASSRRKTEAFF.

This clonotype was counted once. No DNA is shown, since the ends of the CDR3 on it are uncertain; the CDR3 is the one TCRdb lists. V usage is TRBV12-3 or TRBV12-4 and J usage is TRBJ2-2; the table's TRBD1 call for D was not verified on the DNA. The CDR3 has 15 residues if both end residues are counted. The CDR3 sequence is CASSSSTGPTGELFF.

Ten or more counts support this clonotype. V and J are TRBV5-6 and TRBJ1-6; 8 bases align to TRBD1. V lost 4 bases and J lost 10; bases outside the gene matches: 7. The CDR3 sequence is 14 residues long. CDR1 and CDR2 from the germline V gene are SGHDT and YYEEEE. For the CDR3, the DNA is TGTGCCAGCAGCCGACAGGGGATAGACTCACCCCTCCACTTT. Translated, it gives CASSRQGIDSPLHF.

The rearrangement joins TRBV18 to TRBJ2-7; 9 nucleotides line up with TRBD1. Germline values: CDR1 KGHSH, CDR2 LQKENI. The V and J ends lost 6 bases and 2 bases, in that order; junction bases with no gene match: 8. The CDR3 is 15 amino acids. The CDR3 sequence: CASSSGTGMTYEQYF. The CDR3 coding sequence is TGTGCCAGCTCCTCCGGGACAGGGATGACCTACGAGCAGTACTTC.

The count of this clonotype is one. The chain uses TRBV6-6 and TRBJ2-7, with D uncertain. There are 12 residues in the CDR3. Looked up from germline, CDR1 is MNHNY and CDR2 is SVGAGI (reference sequence). Trimming cost V 4 bases and J 2 bases, with 6 bases left between them. In DNA, the CDR3 is TGTGCCAGCAGTTCCACCCCCTACGAGCAGTACTTC. It codes for CASSSTPYEQYF.

There are a few counts of this clonotype. V usage is TRBV6-2 or TRBV6-3 and J usage is TRBJ2-5; no reliable D call. Germline CDR1 and CDR2: MNHEY and SVGEGT. This CDR3 is built from 11 residues. V lost 6 bases and J lost 6, with 8 bases in between. CDR3 DNA: TGTGCCAGCAGCCGCACGCAGACCCAGTACTTC. Translated, it gives CASSRTQTQYF.

Note on this clonotype: At one boundary the junction diverges from the germline segment, which might be a read error. V is TRBV29-1 and J is TRBJ2-4; TRBD1 matches 7 bases. This CDR3 comprises 16 residues. Germline CDR1 is SQVTM and CDR2 is ANQGSEA. CDR3 DNA sequence: TGCAGCGTGGAAGGGACAGCAAATCCCTCGACGAACATTCAGTACTTC. Its protein is CSVEGTANPSTNIQYF.

The table lists this clonotype with a few counts. The chain is built from TRBV6-5 and TRBJ2-3, with TRBD2 identical over 8 bases. CDR1 and CDR2 (germline): MNHEY, SVGAGI. CDR3 length: 15 residues. With 6 bases clipped from V and 2 bases from J, the junction kept 7 bases outside the gene matches. The CDR3 region has the DNA TGTGCCAGCAGGTTTAGCGGGGCGATCACAGATACGCAGTATTTT. Its protein product is CASRFSGAITDTQYF.

This clonotype was counted between two and nine times. The chain has TRBV7-2 and TRBJ2-5; 7 bases line up with TRBD2. CDR1 and CDR2 from the germline V gene are SGHTA and FQGNSA. Losses at the gene ends were 1 base for V and 3 bases for J; bases not matched to a gene: 11. CDR3 length: 17 residues. Here the CDR3 reads CASSLVGLGGLKETQYF. The DNA for the CDR3 is TGTGCCAGCAGCTTAGTGGGACTGGGGGGGTTAAAAGAGACCCAGTACTTC.

This clonotype was recorded a few times. The chain has TRBV18 and TRBJ1-2, with D uncertain. Germline CDR1 KGHSH, CDR2 LQKENI. V was clipped by 1 base and J by 3 bases, with 15 bases between them. This CDR3 comprises 16 residues. In DNA form, the CDR3 reads TGTGCCAGCTCACCACTTGTTGCGGGGTATGACTATGGCTACACCTTC. Translated, it gives CASSPLVAGYDYGYTF.

The CDR3 sequence: CASSSRGTENTGELFF. The CDR3 region has the DNA TGTGCCAGCAGTTCTCGGGGGACAGAGAACACCGGGGAGCTGTTTTTT. The chain has TRBV12-3 or TRBV12-4 and TRBJ2-2, with D tentatively TRBD1 (7 bases). V was trimmed by 4 bases and J by 1 base, leaving 13 bases between them. This CDR3 is built from 16 residues.

This clonotype has more than one count but fewer than ten. The chain employs TRBV11-2 and TRBJ1-1; a weak D match, TRBD1 (5 bases). The ends were cut back, 5 bases at V and 1 base at J, with 11 bases in the middle. CDR1 and CDR2 (germline): SGHAT, FQNNGV. The CDR3 extends over 14 amino acids. In DNA, the CDR3 is TGTGCCAGCAGCGCGGGACTGACGAACACTGAAGCTTTCTTT. As protein: CASSAGLTNTEAFF.

J is TRBJ1-1 and V is TRBV5-1; D is possibly TRBD1 (5 bases). This CDR3 is 13 amino acids long. Germline V CDR1 and CDR2: SGHRS, YFSETQ. V lost 3 bases to trimming and J lost 6 bases, with 12 bases between them. As DNA, the CDR3 is TGCGCCAGCAGCTCGGGGGAGGTGGCTGAAGCTTTCTTT. Its translation: CASSSGEVAEAFF.

CDR3 DNA: TGTGCAAGTCGCTTTCTCAATCTTCAGCCCCAGCATTTT. Translated: CASRFLNLQPQHF. The chain employs TRBV12-2 and TRBJ1-5. TRBV12-2 is a pseudogene segment. The CDR3 is 13 amino acids.

The rearrangement links TRBV29-1 to TRBJ2-1, with 9 nucleotides matching TRBD1. V shed 3 bases and J 2 bases; nucleotides not matched to a gene: 5. Germline loops: CDR1 SQVTM, CDR2 ANQGSEA. The CDR3 consists of 15 residues. The DNA for the CDR3 is TGCAGCGTTGAGGAAACAGGGGGCGCCTACAATGAGCAGTTCTTC. It codes for CSVEETGGAYNEQFF.

The chain has TRBV7-3 and TRBJ2-1, with 8 bases fitting TRBD2. CDR1 and CDR2 (germline): SGHTA, FQGTGA. V gave up 4 bases and J gave up 7 bases; unmatched junction bases: 6. The CDR3 contains 14 residues. The CDR3 DNA follows: TGTGCCAGCAGCTCTGGCGGGGGGCGGAATGAGCAGTTCTTC. Encoded protein: CASSSGGGRNEQFF. Looking up the rest from reference TRBV7-3 and TRBJ2-1 gives the full variable domain: GAGVSQTPSNKVTEKGKYVELRCDPISGHTALYWYRQSLGQGPEFLIYFQGTGAADDSGLPNDRFFAVRPEGSVSTLKIQRTERGDSAVYLCASSSGGGRNEQFFGPGTRLTVL.

The J gene is TRBJ2-1, the V gene TRBV10-3; D not certain. V dropped 0 bases and J dropped 6 bases, with 3 bases sitting between them. CDR3 length: 12 amino acids. Germline loops: CDR1 ENHRY, CDR2 SYGVKD. This CDR3 reads CAISESGNEQFF. The CDR3 bases are TGTGCCATCAGTGAGTCCGGCAATGAGCAGTTCTTC.

The table lists this clonotype with a few counts. V usage is TRBV12-3 or TRBV12-4 and J usage is TRBJ1-2; weak D call: TRBD1 (5 bases). V was clipped by 3 bases and J by 4 bases, with 18 bases between them. The CDR3 length is 16 residues. CDR3 protein: CASSFRKGHAGYGYTF. DNA for the CDR3: TGTGCCAGCAGTTTCAGAAAGGGGCATGCTGGCTATGGCTACACCTTC.

Sample share makes this clonotype medium-sized. V usage is TRBV7-9 and J usage is TRBJ1-6; tentatively, D is TRBD1 (6 bases). Looked up from germline, CDR1 is SEHNR and CDR2 is FQNEAQ (reference sequence). The V gene lost 4 bases and the J gene lost 7 bases, with 11 bases spanning the gap. This CDR3 has 14 residues. DNA of the CDR3: TGTGCCAGCAGCTCAGGGGTTGGAAATTCACCCCTCCACTTT. This sequence encodes CASSSGVGNSPLHF.

This chain connects TRBV12-3 or TRBV12-4 to TRBJ1-1; 10 nucleotides align to TRBD1. This CDR3 comprises 13 residues. J was trimmed by 3 bases and V by 10 bases; bases with no gene match: 5. The CDR3 here is CANRQGADTEAFF. The CDR3 nucleotides read TGTGCCAACAGACAGGGGGCCGACACTGAAGCTTTCTTT.

This clonotype was observed a handful of times. The chain employs TRBV20-1 and TRBJ2-7, with D possibly TRBD1 on 5 matching bases. With 6 bases removed from V and 0 bases from J, the gap between germline ends came to 9 bases. CDR1 DFQATT and CDR2 SNEGSKA come from the germline V gene (reference sequence). The CDR3 is 12 residues long. CDR3 nucleotides: TGCAGTGCCACCGACAGCTCCTACGAGCAGTACTTC. It codes for CSATDSSYEQYF.

The chain employs TRBV12-3 or TRBV12-4 and TRBJ2-3, with 7 positions matching TRBD1. The CDR3 is 14 residues long. J gave up 2 bases and V 6 bases, and 5 bases lay outside the gene matches. The CDR3 sequence is CASSYGTVTDTQYF. The CDR3 coding sequence is TGTGCCAGCAGCTACGGGACAGTCACAGATACGCAGTATTTT.

This clonotype has more than one count but fewer than ten. The DNA for the CDR3 is TGTGCCAGCAGCCCAACCTCAGGGGCCTACTACAATGAGCAGTTCTTC. It translates to CASSPTSGAYYNEQFF. The chain uses TRBV11-3 and TRBJ2-1, with D possibly TRBD1 on 6 matching bases. CDR1 and CDR2 (germline): SGHNT, YENEEA. Trimming removed 5 bases at V and 3 bases at J, with 17 bases between. The CDR3 has 16 amino acids.

The chain recombines TRBV5-4 with TRBJ2-5; a weak D match, TRBD2 (7 bases). In germline, CDR1 is SGHNT, CDR2 YYREEE (reference sequence). Trimming left V 2 bases short and J 1 base short, with 9 bases between. There are 14 residues in the CDR3. The CDR3 loop reads CASSFRGAQETQYF. The CDR3 DNA reads TGTGCCAGCAGCTTCCGGGGGGCCCAAGAGACCCAGTACTTC.

The chain recombines TRBV9 with TRBJ2-1, with D maybe TRBD1 (6 bases). The V gene's germline CDR1 is SGDLS and CDR2 YYNGEE. The CDR3 extends over 13 amino acids. The V end lost 3 bases, the J end lost 5 bases, and 9 bases lay between the germline ends. The DNA for the CDR3 is TGTGCCAGCAGCGCCGGGACACACAATGAGCAGTTCTTC. Encoded protein: CASSAGTHNEQFF.

This clonotype appeared a few times. The rearrangement links TRBV1 to TRBJ2-2; the table's D call TRBD2 went unverified against the DNA. TRBV1 is noted as a pseudogene. The CDR3 covers 17 residues. The CDR3 DNA follows: TGCACCAGCAGCCAAGCTAGAGCGGGGGGATACACCGGGGAGCTGTTTTTT. Its protein product is CTSSQARAGGYTGELFF.